This T cell receptor (beta chain) was sequenced for a study of T-cell memory formation after mild COVID-19. Trimming removed 4 bases at V and 5 bases at J, with 18 bases between. The germline gives CDR1 SEHNR, CDR2 FQNEAQ (reference sequence). This CDR3 contains 15 residues. TCRdb re-analysed the 5' RACE reads in MiXCR, keeping a single row per CDR3 protein. The table includes 110,000 or so distinct CDR3 sequences, about a fifth detected once. This clonotype was found a few times. Antigen specificity is unknown. Findings of the study overall: Shrinking CD4+ clones resided mostly in CM and EM, and CD8+ ones in EMRA. Day 15 to 85 contracting clones showed balanced CD4/CD8; day 15 to 37 expanders favored CD4+.

The sequence was obtained from a man aged 18 to 30 who had mild COVID-19 (a few samples of this study predate the infection). Cell type and time point are not known. Source material: PBMCs or a T cell subset sorted from them (not recorded which). This chain links TRBV7-9 with TRBJ2-7, with a tentative D call TRBD1 (6 bases). The CDR3 region is CASSSTNTGNDEQYF. Written as DNA, the CDR3 is TGTGCCAGCAGCTCAACCAACACAGGGAACGACGAGCAGTACTTC. The full variable domain, completed using reference TRBV7-9 and TRBJ2-7, is DTGVSQNPRHKITKRGQNVTFRCDPISEHNRLYWYRQTLGQGPEFLTYFQNEAQLEKSRLLSDRFSAERPKGSFSTLEIQRTEQGDSAMYLCASSSTNTGNDEQYFGPGTRLTVT.